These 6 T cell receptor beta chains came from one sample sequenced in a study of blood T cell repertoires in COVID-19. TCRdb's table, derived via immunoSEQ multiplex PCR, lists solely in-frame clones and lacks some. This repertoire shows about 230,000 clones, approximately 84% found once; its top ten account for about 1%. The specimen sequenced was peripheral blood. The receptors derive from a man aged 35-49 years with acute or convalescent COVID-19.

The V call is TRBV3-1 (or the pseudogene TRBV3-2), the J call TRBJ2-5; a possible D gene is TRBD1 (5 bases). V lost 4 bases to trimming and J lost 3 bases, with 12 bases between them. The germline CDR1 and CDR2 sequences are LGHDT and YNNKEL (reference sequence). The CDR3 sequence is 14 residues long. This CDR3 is CASSLQRQKETQYF. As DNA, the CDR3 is TGTGCCAGCAGCCTACAGAGACAGAAAGAGACCCAGTACTTC.

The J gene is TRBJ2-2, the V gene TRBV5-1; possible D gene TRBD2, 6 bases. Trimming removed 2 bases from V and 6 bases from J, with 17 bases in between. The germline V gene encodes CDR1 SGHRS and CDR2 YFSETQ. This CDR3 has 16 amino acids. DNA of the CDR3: TGCGCCAGCAGCTTTAGTCGCGGGGATCGTTCCGGGGAGCTGTTTTTT. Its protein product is CASSFSRGDRSGELFF. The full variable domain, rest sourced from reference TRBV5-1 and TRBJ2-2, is KAGVTQTPRYLIKTRGQQVTLSCSPISGHRSVSWYQQTPGQGLQFLFEYFSETQRNKGNFPGRFSGRQFSNSRSEMNVSTLELGDSALYLCASSFSRGDRSGELFFGEGSRLTVL.

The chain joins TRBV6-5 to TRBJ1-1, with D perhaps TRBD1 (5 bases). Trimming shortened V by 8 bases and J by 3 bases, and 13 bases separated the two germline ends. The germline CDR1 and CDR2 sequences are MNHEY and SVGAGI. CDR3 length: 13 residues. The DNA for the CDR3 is TGTGCCAGCTCCGTGGCGGGGGACACTGAAGCTTTCTTT. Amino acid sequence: CASSVAGDTEAFF.

This chain's CDR3 is CASSPTGTPNNEQFF. CDR3 in DNA: TGTGCCAGCAGCCCGACCGGGACACCAAACAATGAGCAGTTCTTC. The chain employs TRBV3-1 (or the pseudogene TRBV3-2) and TRBJ2-1; TRBD1 might be the D (6 bases). The CDR3 is 15 amino acids. CDR1 is LGHDT and CDR2 is YNNKEL in the germline V gene (reference sequence). Between the trimmed V and J ends, which lost 4 bases and 5 bases, there was a span of 15 bases.

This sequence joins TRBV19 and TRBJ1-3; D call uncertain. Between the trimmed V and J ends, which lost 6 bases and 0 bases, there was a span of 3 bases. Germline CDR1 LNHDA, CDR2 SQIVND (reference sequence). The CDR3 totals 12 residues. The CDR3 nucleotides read TGTGCCAGTAGCGGCTCTGGAAACACCATATATTTT. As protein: CASSGSGNTIYF.

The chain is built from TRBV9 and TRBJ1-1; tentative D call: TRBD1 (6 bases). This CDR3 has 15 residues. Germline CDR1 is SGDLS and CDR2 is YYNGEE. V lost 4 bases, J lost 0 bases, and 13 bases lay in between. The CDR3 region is CASSPRGSMNTEAFF. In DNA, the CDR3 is TGTGCCAGCAGCCCGAGGGGGTCCATGAACACTGAAGCTTTCTTT.